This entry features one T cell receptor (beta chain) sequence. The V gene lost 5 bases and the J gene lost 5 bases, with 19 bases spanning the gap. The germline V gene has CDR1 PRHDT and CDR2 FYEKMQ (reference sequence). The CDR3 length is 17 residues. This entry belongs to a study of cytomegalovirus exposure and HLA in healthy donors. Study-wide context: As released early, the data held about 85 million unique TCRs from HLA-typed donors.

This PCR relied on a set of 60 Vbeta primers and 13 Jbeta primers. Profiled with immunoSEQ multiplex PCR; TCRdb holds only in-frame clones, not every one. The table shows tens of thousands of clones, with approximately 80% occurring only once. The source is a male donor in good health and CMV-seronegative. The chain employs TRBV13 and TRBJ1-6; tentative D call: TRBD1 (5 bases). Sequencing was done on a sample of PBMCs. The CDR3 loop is CASSPNGQLKDNSPLHF. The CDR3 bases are TGTGCCAGCAGCCCGAACGGACAACTCAAGGATAATTCACCCCTCCACTTT.